The 29 T cell receptor beta chains below all came from one sample that was sequenced in a study of chemoradiotherapy in HPV16-positive cancers. Data came from immunoSEQ multiplex PCR; TCRdb stores just in-frame clones and leaves some out. The repertoire holds roughly 15,000 clones, with approximately 89% as singletons. Sequences were derived from tumor tissue, sampled from a patient who underwent chemoradiotherapy. The receptors stem from a human donor with HPV-associated anogenital cancer.

A single count supports this clone. One end of the junction is discordant with germline, which a read error may explain. V is TRBV27 and J is TRBJ1-4, with D possibly TRBD1 on 5 matching bases. Germline CDR1 reads MNHEY; CDR2 reads SMNVEV (reference sequence). This CDR3 comprises 13 residues. DNA for the CDR3: TGTGCCAGCAGAACCGGGGCTAAGGAAAAACTGTTTTTT. Translating it yields CASRTGAKEKLFF.

The chain couples TRBV21-1 to TRBJ2-2; the table's D gene call, TRBD1, was not cross checked with the DNA. TRBV21-1 is assigned pseudogene status. The CDR3 has 14 amino acids. CDR3 residues: CASIRTGNTGELFF. The CDR3 nucleotides read TGTGCCAGCATTAGGACAGGGAACACCGGGGAGCTGTTTTTT.

The chain carries TRBV4-2 and TRBJ2-2; D is unclear. CDR3 length equals 15 residues. The V gene's germline CDR1 is LGHNA and CDR2 YNFKEQ. V was pared by 1 base and J by 6 bases, with 12 bases between. The CDR3 region is CASSQVGKLPGELFF. CDR3 coding DNA: TGTGCCAGCAGCCAAGTTGGGAAGCTTCCCGGGGAGCTGTTTTTT.

This clone was seen more than once but under ten times. The J gene is TRBJ2-3, the V gene TRBV5-1; TRBD2 might be the D (5 bases). The CDR3 runs 14 residues. Per the germline V gene, CDR1 is SGHRS and CDR2 is YFSETQ. Trimming cost V 2 bases and J 5 bases, with 12 bases left between them. Written as DNA, the CDR3 is TGCGCCAGCAGCTTCTCGGACTCCATAGATACGCAGTATTTT. This codes for CASSFSDSIDTQYF.

The J gene is TRBJ1-5, the V gene TRBV9, with a possible D match to TRBD1 (6 bases). CDR3 length: 15 amino acids. Trimming cost V 4 bases and J 4 bases, with 15 bases left between them. In germline, CDR1 is SGDLS, CDR2 YYNGEE. The CDR3 DNA follows: TGTGCCAGCAGCCCGGGGGCCCTGGGGAATCAGCCCCAGCATTTT. It is translated as CASSPGALGNQPQHF. The full variable domain, with the rest looked up from reference TRBV9 and TRBJ1-5, is DSGVTQTPKHLITATGQRVTLRCSPRSGDLSVYWYQQSLDQGLQFLIQYYNGEERAKGNILERFSAQQFPDLHSELNLSSLELGDSALYFCASSPGALGNQPQHFGDGTRLSIL.

This chain links TRBV5-6 with TRBJ1-4; possibly TRBD1 for D (5 bases). Germline V CDR1 and CDR2: SGHDT, YYEEEE. The CDR3 is made up of 15 amino acids. V was clipped by 0 bases and J by 8 bases, with 14 bases between them. The CDR3 DNA follows: TGTGCCAGCAGCTTGGTCCCAGGGAGAAAAGAAAAACTGTTTTTT. Encoded protein: CASSLVPGRKEKLFF.

This chain uses TRBV2 with TRBJ2-2; no clear D. V gave up 7 bases and J gave up 1 base, with 10 bases separating them. In germline, CDR1 is SNHLY, CDR2 FYNNEI. This CDR3 region has 14 residues. The CDR3 coding sequence is TGTGCCAGCAAGCCGGGCCAGAACACCGGGGAGCTGTTTTTT. Translating gives CASKPGQNTGELFF.

The rearrangement uses TRBV19 and TRBJ1-2; D might be TRBD1 (5 bases). V shed 4 bases and J shed 1 base, with 19 bases lying between them. The CDR3 loop spans 17 amino acids. Germline V gene sequence: CDR1 LNHDA, CDR2 SQIVND (reference sequence). The CDR3 protein is CASSKAVGGASNYGYTF. CDR3 sequence (DNA): TGTGCCAGTAGTAAGGCGGTAGGAGGGGCGAGTAACTATGGCTACACCTTC.

This clone was found once. V and J are TRBV19 and TRBJ2-1, with D possibly being TRBD1 (6 bases). The CDR3 totals 14 residues. V lost 10 bases, J lost 12 bases, and 25 bases lay in between. Germline V gene data show CDR1 as LNHDA and CDR2 as SQIVND (reference sequence). CDR3 coding DNA: TGTGCCACCACGCGTTCGGGCCAAGGGGGTGGGCAGTTCTTC. This translates into CATTRSGQGGGQFF.

The DNA of the CDR3 is TGTGCCAGCAGTTTTGATCGGATTGGCTACACCTTC. It translates to CASSFDRIGYTF. The J gene is TRBJ1-2, the V gene TRBV27; unclear D gene. The V gene's germline CDR1 is MNHEY and CDR2 SMNVEV (reference sequence). The CDR3 is 12 residues long. Trimming pared 3 bases from V and 7 bases from J, leaving 9 bases between.

This chain joins TRBV5-1 and TRBJ2-1, with TRBD2 matching 8 bases. This CDR3 is 18 amino acids long. CDR1 and CDR2 from the germline V gene are SGHRS and YFSETQ. The trim removed 3 bases at V and 7 bases at J, leaving 18 bases unmatched. The CDR3 coding sequence is TGCGCCAGCAGCTCAGACCTGCCCAAAGCGGGAGAAAAAAATGAGCAGTTCTTC. It codes for CASSSDLPKAGEKNEQFF. The full variable domain, its missing parts supplied by reference TRBV5-1 and TRBJ2-1, is KAGVTQTPRYLIKTRGQQVTLSCSPISGHRSVSWYQQTPGQGLQFLFEYFSETQRNKGNFPGRFSGRQFSNSRSEMNVSTLELGDSALYLCASSSDLPKAGEKNEQFFGPGTRLTVL.

CDR3 amino acids: CASSTGAFRGGVPTGNTIYF. The DNA of the CDR3 is TGTGCCAGCAGCACGGGGGCCTTCAGGGGAGGGGTCCCGACTGGAAACACCATATATTTT. This sequence joins TRBV21-1 and TRBJ1-3. TRBV21-1 is marked as a pseudogene. There are 20 residues in the CDR3.

This clone occurred once. This chain joins TRBV6-5 and TRBJ1-1, with D maybe TRBD1 (5 bases). V dropped 5 bases and J dropped 6 bases, with 7 bases sitting between them. The CDR3 totals 11 residues. Germline lookup yields CDR1 MNHEY and CDR2 SVGAGI. CDR3 loop: CASSQGPEAFF. In DNA form, the CDR3 reads TGTGCCAGCAGTCAGGGCCCTGAAGCTTTCTTT.

This chain links TRBV4-2 with TRBJ2-7; TRBD2 aligns across 7 bases. This CDR3 is built from 16 residues. The J segment lost 1 base and the V segment lost 0 bases, leaving 6 bases of the junction unmatched. The germline V gene encodes CDR1 LGHNA and CDR2 YNFKEQ. CDR3 bases: TGTGCCAGCAGCCAAGACCGGGTAGCGGGTTCCTACGAGCAGTACTTC. Translating it yields CASSQDRVAGSYEQYF.

As DNA, the CDR3 is TGTGCCAGCAGCTTAGATATGTCTAACACCATATATTTT. It is translated as CASSLDMSNTIYF. The rearrangement joins TRBV11-2 to TRBJ1-3; D not certain. V lost 0 bases and J 7 bases, leaving 7 bases between the germline ends. CDR3 length: 13 residues. CDR1 and CDR2 (germline): SGHAT, FQNNGV.

This chain connects TRBV2 to TRBJ2-5; no definite D call. V lost 4 bases and J 5 bases, leaving 14 bases between the germline ends. Germline V gene lookup returns CDR1 SNHLY and CDR2 FYNNEI. The CDR3 totals 14 residues. In DNA, the CDR3 is TGTGCCAGCAGTGTTCAAGGTCCCCGGGAGACCCAGTACTTC. Translated, it gives CASSVQGPRETQYF.

This sequence joins TRBV2 and TRBJ2-1; D call uncertain. V gave up 6 bases and J gave up 6 bases, with 6 bases separating them. The CDR3 totals 11 residues. CDR1 SNHLY and CDR2 FYNNEI come from the germline V gene. CDR3 sequence reads: CASRTSNEQFF. In DNA, the CDR3 is TGTGCCAGCAGGACCTCCAATGAGCAGTTCTTC.

The rearrangement links TRBV7-3 to TRBJ2-4; possible D gene TRBD1, 7 bases. CDR3 size: 13 residues. In germline, CDR1 is SGHTA, CDR2 FQGTGA. V shed 2 bases and J shed 8 bases, with 10 bases lying between them. CDR3 protein: CASSLFRGDIQYF. DNA of the CDR3: TGTGCCAGCAGCTTATTCAGGGGGGACATTCAGTACTTC. The whole variable domain, remainder taken from reference TRBV7-3 and TRBJ2-4, is GAGVSQTPSNKVTEKGKYVELRCDPISGHTALYWYRQSLGQGPEFLIYFQGTGAADDSGLPNDRFFAVRPEGSVSTLKIQRTERGDSAVYLCASSLFRGDIQYFGAGTRLSVL.

The chain combines TRBV13 with TRBJ2-1; unclear D gene. V was pared by 3 bases and J by 5 bases, with 2 bases between. Germline values: CDR1 PRHDT, CDR2 FYEKMQ (reference sequence). The CDR3 loop spans 11 amino acids. The CDR3, as DNA: TGTGCCAGCAGCTTTGACAATGAGCAGTTCTTC. It specifies CASSFDNEQFF.

This chain uses TRBV6-5 with TRBJ2-2; 11 nucleotides match TRBD2. The germline CDR1 and CDR2 sequences are MNHEY and SVGAGI. Trimming cost V 10 bases and J 6 bases; bases outside gene matches: 7. The CDR3 length is 14 residues. DNA for the CDR3: TGTGCCACTTACCGACTAGCGGGACCCGGGGAGCTGTTTTTT. Translation: CATYRLAGPGELFF.

The chain employs TRBV11-3 and TRBJ2-5; no definite D call. The DNA end favors TRBJ2-7, so the J call may be wrong. Germline loops: CDR1 SGHNT, CDR2 YENEEA. The CDR3 totals 13 residues. This chain's CDR3 is CASSLAPTYEQYF. The CDR3 nucleotides read TGTGCCAGCAGCTTAGCTCCGACCTACGAGCAGTACTTC.

The chain joins TRBV6-6 to TRBJ1-5; 11 bases map to TRBD1. There are 14 residues in the CDR3. Germline V lookup: CDR1 MNHNY, CDR2 SVGAGI (reference sequence). The V gene end was trimmed by 2 bases and the J gene end by 6 bases; junction bases not matched to a gene: 0. The CDR3 DNA sequence: TGTGCCAGCAGTTACGGGACAGGGGGTCAGCCCCAGCATTTT. Translating gives CASSYGTGGQPQHF.

The rearrangement uses TRBV12-5 and TRBJ1-6; D remains ambiguous. Germline V gives CDR1 LGHNT, CDR2 FRNRAP. The V end was cut by 6 bases, the J end by 7 bases, with 13 bases between. This CDR3 has 14 amino acids. Written as DNA, the CDR3 is TGTGCTAGTGGCCCCCAGGAAAGAAATTCACCCCTCCACTTT. Its protein is CASGPQERNSPLHF.

J is TRBJ2-3 and V is TRBV7-9; 9 bases align to TRBD1. After removal of 5 bases from V and 4 bases from J, the junction contained 7 bases not matched to a gene. CDR3 length: 15 residues. The V gene's germline CDR1 is SEHNR and CDR2 FQNEAQ (reference sequence). The CDR3 nucleotides are TGTGCCAGCAGCCAAAGGGACAGGGCTGCAGATACGCAGTATTTT. Its protein is CASSQRDRAADTQYF.

This clone was found once. The chain has TRBV9 and TRBJ1-3; TRBD1 might be the D (6 bases). The germline V and J ends were trimmed by 3 bases and 0 bases, with 16 bases remaining between them. There are 17 residues in the CDR3. Germline lookup yields CDR1 SGDLS and CDR2 YYNGEE. The CDR3 DNA reads as TGTGCCAGCAGCGCTGCCTCCTACAGGGTCTCTGGAAACACCATATATTTT. Its protein is CASSAASYRVSGNTIYF.

J is TRBJ2-5 and V is TRBV25-1, with TRBD2 matching 7 bases. Trimming cost V 4 bases and J 2 bases; bases outside gene matches: 10. The germline CDR1 and CDR2 sequences are MGHDK and SYGVNS. The CDR3 covers 16 residues. The CDR3 DNA sequence: TGTGCCAGCAGTGTGGCTAGCGGAGTTGGGCAAGAGACCCAGTACTTC. As protein: CASSVASGVGQETQYF.

The chain is built from TRBV6-4 and TRBJ2-7; D is perhaps TRBD1 or TRBD2 (5 bases each). The germline V and J ends were trimmed by 7 bases and 0 bases, with 16 bases remaining between them. Germline CDR1 is MRHNA and CDR2 is SNTAGT. This CDR3 is 15 amino acids long. Written as DNA, the CDR3 is TGTGCCAGCACCCTTACCGGGGCTTGCTCCTACGAGCAGTACTTC. This codes for CASTLTGACSYEQYF.

This chain uses TRBV6-5 with TRBJ1-1; 7 positions agree with TRBD1. In germline, CDR1 is MNHEY, CDR2 SVGAGI. The CDR3 runs 15 residues. V lost 0 bases and J lost 4; bases outside the gene matches: 5. In nucleotides, the CDR3 is TGTGCCAGCAGTTACTCGAGGGGGCTGGGCACTGAAGCTTTCTTT. Amino acid sequence: CASSYSRGLGTEAFF.

The V call is TRBV2, the J call TRBJ2-3, with TRBD2 matching over 11 bases. The length of the CDR3 is 17 residues. Germline V gene lookup returns CDR1 SNHLY and CDR2 FYNNEI. V was clipped by 6 bases and J by 0 bases; unmatched bases: 8. CDR3 bases: TGTGCCAGCAGCCCCGGGACTAGCGGTTTTAGCACAGATACGCAGTATTTT. It yields the protein CASSPGTSGFSTDTQYF.